This T cell receptor (beta chain) appears in the sequencing data of a study of blood T cell repertoires in COVID-19. The germline V gene has CDR1 MGHRA and CDR2 YSYEKL. The CDR3 is 17 residues long. V lost 4 bases to trimming and J lost 2 bases; unmatched junction nucleotides: 5. TCRdb's copy holds only in-frame clones and misses some; the assay was immunoSEQ multiplex PCR. Among about 130,000 clones, less than 90% were seen once, and the ten largest hold approximately 6.6%. What was sequenced was peripheral blood. The chain is built from TRBV4-1 and TRBJ2-6, with 10 bases matching TRBD1. The TCR was taken from a man older than 75 with active or convalescent COVID-19. The CDR3 bases are TGCGCCAGCAGCCTCGACAGGGGGCGAACTGGGGCCAACGTCCTGACTTTC. The encoded protein is CASSLDRGRTGANVLTF.